The 32 T cell receptor beta chains given below trace back to one sample, sequenced in a study of cytomegalovirus exposure and HLA in healthy donors. Using immunoSEQ multiplex PCR, the repertoire was profiled, and TCRdb retains in-frame clones only, with some absent. This sample carries 150,000 to 200,000 clones, around 87% of them seen once, and the ten largest clones take roughly 1.4%. The sequenced sample consisted of PBMCs. These receptors came from a woman in her twenties or thirties in good health and CMV-seronegative.

This clone was found a few times. The rearrangement links TRBV6-1 to TRBJ1-6, with 11 bases that match TRBD1. Germline V lookup: CDR1 MNHNS, CDR2 SASEGT. This CDR3 spans 16 amino acids. The junction had 8 bases not matched to a gene; V was cut back by 3 bases and J by 10 bases. CDR3 nucleotides: TGTGCCAGCAGTGAGAGGACAGGGGGCGAGGGGTCACCCCTCCACTTT. Amino acids: CASSERTGGEGSPLHF.

This clone was picked up one time. V is TRBV10-3 and J is TRBJ2-3; D gene unclear. Trimming left V 0 bases short and J 5 bases short, with 3 bases between. The CDR3 loop spans 12 amino acids. Germline CDR1 is ENHRY and CDR2 is SYGVKD. The CDR3 nucleotides are TGTGCCATCAGTGAGTCGAGAGATACGCAGTATTTT. It is translated as CAISESRDTQYF.

The V gene is TRBV6-1, the J gene TRBJ2-5; tentatively, D is TRBD1 (6 bases). Germline loops: CDR1 MNHNS, CDR2 SASEGT. V dropped 5 bases and J dropped 7 bases, with 14 bases sitting between them. The CDR3 length is 13 residues. CDR3 coding DNA: TGTGCCAGCAGTACCGGGACAACCGGGACCCAGTACTTC. It translates to CASSTGTTGTQYF.

The chain is built from TRBV6-5 and TRBJ1-4; D uncertain. This CDR3 spans 14 amino acids. Trimming removed 6 bases from V and 7 bases from J, with 15 bases in between. Germline V gene lookup returns CDR1 MNHEY and CDR2 SVGAGI. The chain's CDR3 is CASRQTGGGEKLFF. For the CDR3, the DNA is TGTGCCAGCAGGCAAACGGGCGGAGGTGAAAAACTGTTTTTT.

This clone appeared a few times. CDR3 amino acids: CASSPIQGADEQYF. CDR3 nucleotide sequence: TGTGCCAGCAGCCCTATCCAGGGGGCAGATGAGCAGTACTTC. V and J are TRBV5-4 and TRBJ2-7, with 8 bases lining up with TRBD1. CDR1 SGHNT and CDR2 YYREEE come from the germline V gene (reference sequence). After removal of 4 bases from V and 7 bases from J, the junction contained 10 bases not matched to a gene. The CDR3 is made up of 14 amino acids.

The J gene is TRBJ2-7, the V gene TRBV7-6; D possibly corresponds to TRBD1 (6 bases). V was clipped by 1 base and J by 4 bases, with 17 bases between them. CDR1 SGHVS and CDR2 FNYEAQ come from the germline V gene. The CDR3 covers 16 residues. CDR3 loop: CASSLVSQSGVYEQYF. The CDR3 DNA sequence: TGTGCCAGCAGCTTAGTCTCGCAGTCAGGGGTATACGAGCAGTACTTC.

The genes are TRBV19 and TRBJ1-5; D call uncertain. V gave up 3 bases and J gave up 3 bases, with 6 bases separating them. Germline CDR1 and CDR2: LNHDA and SQIVND (reference sequence). The CDR3 runs to 13 residues. The CDR3 here is CASSIQFNQPQHF. As DNA, the CDR3 is TGTGCCAGTAGTATCCAGTTCAATCAGCCCCAGCATTTT.

This chain connects TRBV5-1 to TRBJ2-7; 8 nucleotides match TRBD1. CDR1 and CDR2 (germline): SGHRS, YFSETQ. J gave up 3 bases and V 3 bases, and 17 bases lay outside the gene matches. The CDR3 is 18 residues long. For the CDR3, the DNA is TGCGCCAGCAGCTCCTCCTCGTTACAGGGGGGCTCTGTCTACGAGCAGTACTTC. Protein sequence: CASSSSSLQGGSVYEQYF.

The chain employs TRBV29-1 and TRBJ1-1; 7 bases match TRBD1. Trimming cost V 6 bases and J 1 base; bases outside gene matches: 5. The length of the CDR3 is 13 residues. Germline CDR1 reads SQVTM; CDR2 reads ANQGSEA. Here the CDR3 DNA reads TGCAGCGTCCGGACAGGACAGAACACTGAAGCTTTCTTT. As protein: CSVRTGQNTEAFF.

The V and J genes are TRBV27 and TRBJ2-2; 9 bases agree with TRBD1. The germline CDR1 and CDR2 sequences are MNHEY and SMNVEV (reference sequence). There are 14 residues in the CDR3. V lost 8 bases, J lost 8 bases, and 9 bases stayed unmatched. The CDR3 DNA follows: TGTGCCAGCCGACAAACAGGGGGCTGGGGGGAGCTGTTTTTT. Protein sequence: CASRQTGGWGELFF.

The gene calls are TRBV7-9 and TRBJ2-7; 9 bases align to TRBD1. Unmatched junction bases numbered 7, after V lost 5 bases and J lost 2 bases. Germline CDR1 is SEHNR and CDR2 is FQNEAQ (reference sequence). The CDR3 is made up of 15 amino acids. The CDR3 DNA sequence: TGTGCCAGCAGCCAACGGACAGGGGCCACCTACGAGCAGTACTTC. Amino acids: CASSQRTGATYEQYF. The entire variable domain, with the rest obtained from reference TRBV7-9 and TRBJ2-7, is as follows: DTGVSQNPRHKITKRGQNVTFRCDPISEHNRLYWYRQTLGQGPEFLTYFQNEAQLEKSRLLSDRFSAERPKGSFSTLEIQRTEQGDSAMYLCASSQRTGATYEQYFGPGTRLTVT.

V gene TRBV30 combines with J gene TRBJ1-2; D is ambiguous. Germline CDR1 reads GTSNPN; CDR2 reads SVGIG (reference sequence). The CDR3 contains 13 residues. V lost 2 bases to trimming and J lost 0 bases, with 7 bases between them. The CDR3 loop is CAWSLGANYGYTF. CDR3 in DNA: TGTGCCTGGAGTCTGGGAGCTAACTATGGCTACACCTTC.

This rearrangement joins TRBV18 to TRBJ1-1; D gene unclear. Trimming left V 2 bases short and J 1 base short, with 11 bases between. From germline, CDR1 is KGHSH and CDR2 LQKENI. The CDR3 loop spans 15 amino acids. The CDR3 DNA is TGTGCCAGCTCACCATTTCCGCAACAGAACACTGAAGCTTTCTTT. Amino acids: CASSPFPQQNTEAFF.

The chain has TRBV6-5 and TRBJ1-4; the match to TRBD1 covers 9 bases. The germline V gene has CDR1 MNHEY and CDR2 SVGAGI. The junction had 10 bases not matched to a gene; V was cut back by 7 bases and J by 10 bases. The CDR3 loop spans 14 amino acids. CDR3 region: CASTQTGGTGKLFF. The CDR3 DNA reads TGTGCCAGCACCCAAACAGGGGGCACGGGAAAACTGTTTTTT.

CDR3 in DNA: TGTGCCACCAGCAGAGATAAGACTAACAATCAGCCCCAGCATTTT. Translating gives CATSRDKTNNQPQHF. This chain uses TRBV15 with TRBJ1-5; D not certain. V was shortened by 0 bases and J by 3 bases, with 9 bases between the two germline ends. The CDR3 is 15 amino acids. Looked up from germline, CDR1 is LNHNV and CDR2 is YYDKDF (reference sequence).

The chain recombines TRBV13 with TRBJ2-3, with D maybe TRBD1 (7 bases). This CDR3 spans 16 amino acids. Trimming took 5 bases from V and 8 from J, leaving 23 bases between them. Germline CDR1 is PRHDT and CDR2 is FYEKMQ (reference sequence). This CDR3 is CASSARTGGEWGTQYF. The CDR3 bases are TGTGCCAGCAGCGCTCGGACAGGAGGGGAATGGGGTACGCAGTATTTT.

This chain joins TRBV4-3 and TRBJ2-3, with 8 bases fitting TRBD2. The CDR3 totals 14 residues. V lost 5 bases and J lost 5; bases outside the gene matches: 6. Germline V lookup: CDR1 LGHNA, CDR2 YSLEER. CDR3 DNA: TGCGCCAGCAGCGACGGGGGGGCTGGAGATACGCAGTATTTT. Protein sequence: CASSDGGAGDTQYF.

CDR3 residues: CASSQTGISYEQYF. The CDR3 DNA follows: TGCGCCAGCAGCCAGACAGGGATCTCCTACGAGCAGTACTTC. J is TRBJ2-7 and V is TRBV4-1; 7 bases fit TRBD1. The CDR3 covers 14 residues. The germline CDR1 and CDR2 sequences are MGHRA and YSYEKL. After removal of 3 bases from V and 0 bases from J, the junction contained 2 bases not matched to a gene.

In nucleotides, the CDR3 is TGCAGCGTGGGAGACAGGGGGCTATCCGAAACTTTCTTT. Translation: CSVGDRGLSETFF. The J gene is TRBJ1-1, the V gene TRBV29-1; 10 bases are shared with TRBD1. CDR1 and CDR2 (germline): SQVTM, ANQGSEA. This CDR3 is built from 13 residues. V was clipped by 6 bases and J by 12 bases; unmatched bases: 13.

This chain links TRBV7-8 with TRBJ1-1; 8 bases align to TRBD1. Per the germline V gene, CDR1 is SGHVS and CDR2 is FQNEAQ. The CDR3 spans 16 residues. The V and J ends lost 5 bases and 3 bases, in that order; junction bases with no gene match: 11. In DNA, the CDR3 is TGTGCCAGCAGCGTGGGTTCGGACAGGGTTCACACTGAAGCTTTCTTT. This encodes CASSVGSDRVHTEAFF.

The CDR3 DNA sequence: TGTGCCAGCAGTGAGTTTCCTTCCGACAATGAGCAGTTCTTC. It translates to CASSEFPSDNEQFF. The rearrangement uses TRBV2 and TRBJ2-1; D is undetermined. V was cut by 3 bases and J by 5 bases, with 11 bases left in between. CDR3 length equals 14 residues. In germline, CDR1 is SNHLY, CDR2 FYNNEI.

This clone was detected once. This chain links TRBV27 with TRBJ2-2; 12 bases match TRBD2. With 10 bases clipped from V and 0 bases from J, the junction kept 12 bases outside the gene matches. The CDR3 runs 18 residues. CDR1 is MNHEY, CDR2 SMNVEV, per germline (reference sequence). CDR3 sequence (DNA): TGTGCCACTCAACTAGCGGGGGGTACCTACTCGAACACCGGGGAGCTGTTTTTT. It specifies CATQLAGGTYSNTGELFF.

Here the CDR3 DNA reads TGTGCCAGCAGCTTAGCCGGACAGGGCTATTCACCCCTCCACTTT. Translated, it gives CASSLAGQGYSPLHF. The rearrangement joins TRBV11-2 to TRBJ1-6; TRBD1 matches at 8 bases. CDR1 is SGHAT and CDR2 is FQNNGV in the germline V gene. The length of the CDR3 is 15 residues. V lost 1 base to trimming and J lost 8 bases; unmatched junction nucleotides: 4.

The V and J genes are TRBV7-6 and TRBJ1-4, with 7 positions matching TRBD1. CDR3 size: 18 residues. Trimming cost V 2 bases and J 0 bases; bases outside gene matches: 9. The germline CDR1 and CDR2 sequences are SGHVS and FNYEAQ. The CDR3 DNA reads as TGTGCCAGCAGCTTAAATCGGGACAGCCTTGCAACTAATGAAAAACTGTTTTTT. Encoded protein: CASSLNRDSLATNEKLFF.

The chain links TRBV5-6 to TRBJ2-1; D call uncertain. The germline V gene has CDR1 SGHDT and CDR2 YYEEEE. The V and J ends lost 0 bases and 4 bases respectively, with 11 bases between them. The CDR3 is 15 residues long. This CDR3 reads CASSLGGAPYNEQFF. DNA for the CDR3: TGTGCCAGCAGCTTGGGAGGAGCCCCGTACAATGAGCAGTTCTTC.

The V and J genes are TRBV2 and TRBJ1-2; D is uncertain. This CDR3 comprises 16 residues. Germline loops: CDR1 SNHLY, CDR2 FYNNEI. V lost 7 bases and J 8 bases, leaving 26 bases between the germline ends. CDR3 nucleotides: TGTGCCAGCAAGCCAGGAGGACGGGAACTGACGGAAGGCTACACCTTC. It specifies CASKPGGRELTEGYTF.

The chain links TRBV19 to TRBJ1-6; D is undetermined. The germline gives CDR1 LNHDA, CDR2 SQIVND (reference sequence). V lost 1 base, J lost 0 bases, and 10 bases lay in between. CDR3 size: 17 residues. The chain's CDR3 is CASSIVGGSSYNSPLHF. The CDR3 DNA is TGTGCCAGTAGTATAGTCGGCGGAAGCTCCTATAATTCACCCCTCCACTTT.

The V and J genes are TRBV19 and TRBJ1-2; tentatively, D is TRBD1 (6 bases). V dropped 5 bases and J dropped 6 bases, with 19 bases sitting between them. The CDR3 loop spans 15 amino acids. Germline-derived CDR1 and CDR2 are LNHDA and SQIVND (reference sequence). The CDR3 nucleotides read TGTGCCAGTAGTCCGATTATACAGGGAGGGCATGGCTACACCTTC. Encoded protein: CASSPIIQGGHGYTF.

This rearrangement joins TRBV11-2 to TRBJ2-1, with D possibly matching TRBD2 (5 bases). Trimming pared 3 bases from V and 0 bases from J, leaving 12 bases between. The CDR3 runs to 16 residues. In germline, CDR1 is SGHAT, CDR2 FQNNGV. This CDR3 is CASSLGSGSSYNEQFF. The CDR3 region has the DNA TGTGCCAGCAGCTTGGGAAGCGGAAGCTCCTACAATGAGCAGTTCTTC.

V gene TRBV4-1 combines with J gene TRBJ2-2; perhaps TRBD2 as D (5 bases). CDR1 is MGHRA and CDR2 is YSYEKL in the germline V gene. This CDR3 comprises 14 residues. Trimming took 3 bases from V and 7 from J, leaving 12 bases between them. In DNA form, the CDR3 reads TGCGCCAGCAGCCAGGAAGCAGGAGGCGGGGAGCTGTTTTTT. The encoded protein is CASSQEAGGGELFF.

This clone was recorded once. The chain has TRBV18 and TRBJ1-3, with D maybe TRBD1 (6 bases). Germline CDR1 reads KGHSH; CDR2 reads LQKENI. This CDR3 spans 16 amino acids. Trimming left V 6 bases short and J 0 bases short, with 15 bases between. DNA of the CDR3: TGTGCCAGCTCTCAACCGGGACAACTCTCTGGAAACACCATATATTTT. Its protein product is CASSQPGQLSGNTIYF.

J is TRBJ2-1 and V is TRBV30; weak D call: TRBD1 (5 bases). From germline, CDR1 is GTSNPN and CDR2 SVGIG (reference sequence). Deletions cut 2 bases from V and 0 bases from J, with 14 bases between. This CDR3 is 16 amino acids long. Here the CDR3 DNA reads TGTGCCTGGAGTTTTGGTGGGGCTAACTCCTACAATGAGCAGTTCTTC. This codes for CAWSFGGANSYNEQFF.